One sample yielded the 27 T cell receptor beta chains listed below, sequenced in a study of cytomegalovirus exposure and HLA in healthy donors. PCR was performed using 60 Vbeta and 13 Jbeta primers. The data were produced by immunoSEQ multiplex PCR, yet TCRdb's version contains in-frame clones alone and is incomplete. This table holds about 58,000 clones. Sequencing was carried out using PBMCs. These receptors all come from a young woman in good health and CMV-seronegative.

In the case of this clone: Other DNA sequences in this sample translate to the same CDR3. Here the CDR3 reads CASSSRPQGNDSPLHF. In DNA, the CDR3 is TGCGCCAGCAGCTCACGACCCCAGGGAAACGATTCACCCCTCCACTTT. The rearrangement joins TRBV5-1 to TRBJ1-6; weak D call: TRBD1 (5 bases). V lost 3 bases to trimming and J lost 8 bases, with 18 bases between them. The germline V gene encodes CDR1 SGHRS and CDR2 YFSETQ. The CDR3 has 16 amino acids.

J is TRBJ2-3 and V is TRBV5-4, with D unresolved. In germline, CDR1 is SGHNT, CDR2 YYREEE (reference sequence). V was shortened by 2 bases and J by 4 bases, with 11 bases between the two germline ends. The CDR3 has 14 residues. CDR3 sequence (DNA): TGTGCCAGCAGCTTCCCATTCGGTGCAGATACGCAGTATTTT. It codes for CASSFPFGADTQYF.

This sequence joins TRBV28 and TRBJ2-7, with D perhaps TRBD1 (6 bases). The length of the CDR3 is 12 residues. Trimming pared 5 bases from V and 6 bases from J, leaving 11 bases between. Germline V lookup: CDR1 MDHEN, CDR2 SYDVKM. Here the CDR3 reads CASSQRGGEQYF. In DNA, the CDR3 is TGTGCCAGCAGTCAGAGAGGGGGCGAGCAGTACTTC. Filled out from reference TRBV28 and TRBJ2-7, the complete variable domain reads DVKVTQSSRYLVKRTGEKVFLECVQDMDHENMFWYRQDPGLGLRLIYFSYDVKMKEKGDIPEGYSVSREKKERFSLILESASTNQTSMYLCASSQRGGEQYFGPGTRLTVT.

The J gene is TRBJ1-2, the V gene TRBV5-5; 11 bases agree with TRBD1. CDR1 and CDR2 from the germline V gene are SGHKS and YYEKEE (reference sequence). The CDR3 is 17 amino acids. The trim removed 3 bases at V and 5 bases at J, leaving 12 bases unmatched. CDR3 coding DNA: TGTGCCAGCAGCTCAAGGACAGGGGGCCTCCAAGAGTATGGCTACACCTTC. Translated, it gives CASSSRTGGLQEYGYTF. The full variable domain, its missing parts supplied by reference TRBV5-5 and TRBJ1-2, is DAGVTQSPTHLIKTRGQQVTLRCSPISGHKSVSWYQQVLGQGPQFIFQYYEKEERGRGNFPDRFSARQFPNYSSELNVNALLLGDSALYLCASSSRTGGLQEYGYTFGSGTRLTVV.

The chain carries TRBV7-2 and TRBJ1-1; tentative D call: TRBD1 (6 bases). Trimming stripped 5 bases from V and 6 bases from J, with 13 bases between. There are 13 residues in the CDR3. In germline, CDR1 is SGHTA, CDR2 FQGNSA. The CDR3 DNA is TGTGCCAGCAGCAGAAGACAGGTGGCTGAAGCTTTCTTT. Translating it yields CASSRRQVAEAFF. Drawing the rest from reference TRBV7-2 and TRBJ1-1, the complete variable domain is GAGVSQSPSNKVTEKGKDVELRCDPISGHTALYWYRQSLGQGLEFLIYFQGNSAPDKSGLPSDRFSAERTGGSVSTLTIQRTQQEDSAVYLCASSRRQVAEAFFGQGTRLTVV.

The chain is built from TRBV7-9 and TRBJ2-7, with 7 positions matching TRBD1. This CDR3 is built from 13 residues. The germline V gene encodes CDR1 SEHNR and CDR2 FQNEAQ (reference sequence). J was trimmed by 0 bases and V by 5 bases; bases with no gene match: 1. The CDR3 loop reads CASSRDSSYEQYF. CDR3 nucleotide sequence: TGTGCCAGCAGCCGGGACAGCTCCTACGAGCAGTACTTC.

The V gene is TRBV6-1, the J gene TRBJ2-7; D is perhaps TRBD2 (6 bases). Between the trimmed V and J ends, which lost 9 bases and 8 bases, there was a span of 23 bases. CDR1 and CDR2 from the germline V gene are MNHNS and SASEGT. The CDR3 is made up of 14 amino acids. CDR3 region: CARGGRASRLKQYF. Written as DNA, the CDR3 is TGTGCCAGGGGGGGTAGGGCTAGCCGCCTTAAGCAGTACTTC.

The V gene is TRBV27, the J gene TRBJ1-2; D ambiguous. The CDR3 has 12 amino acids. Germline loops: CDR1 MNHEY, CDR2 SMNVEV (reference sequence). V was cut by 5 bases and J by 8 bases, with 12 bases left in between. The CDR3 here is CASSPGIDGYTF. Here the CDR3 DNA reads TGTGCCAGCAGTCCGGGGATTGACGGCTACACCTTC.

As concerns this clone: Distinct nucleotide sequences in the sample also encode this CDR3. The rearrangement uses TRBV5-1 and TRBJ2-7; the D gene is possibly TRBD1 (6 bases). Trimming cost V 0 bases and J 4 bases, with 8 bases left between them. This CDR3 has 13 amino acids. CDR1 and CDR2 from the germline V gene are SGHRS and YFSETQ. The CDR3, as DNA: TGCGCCAGCAGCTTGGCAAGGGGGTACGAGCAGTACTTC. This codes for CASSLARGYEQYF.

This chain links TRBV4-1 with TRBJ1-4; TRBD1 might be the D (5 bases). V lost 1 base, J lost 4 bases, and 13 bases lay in between. Germline lookup yields CDR1 MGHRA and CDR2 YSYEKL. The CDR3 has 16 residues. The CDR3 sequence: CASSQVLTAFNEKLFF. The CDR3 nucleotides read TGCGCCAGCAGCCAAGTTTTGACAGCCTTTAATGAAAAACTGTTTTTT.

J is TRBJ2-7 and V is TRBV6-1; D not resolved. CDR3 length: 14 amino acids. Germline CDR1 reads MNHNS; CDR2 reads SASEGT. Trimming stripped 3 bases from V and 4 bases from J, with 13 bases between. CDR3 nucleotide sequence: TGTGCCAGCAGTGAGGCCGGATCCAGGTACGAGCAGTACTTC. Its translation: CASSEAGSRYEQYF.

The chain couples TRBV4-1 to TRBJ2-5, with 9 bases aligning to TRBD1. The CDR3 totals 16 residues. With V trimmed by 1 base and J by 3 bases, 6 bases remained unmatched. Germline V CDR1 and CDR2: MGHRA, YSYEKL. Here the CDR3 DNA reads TGCGCCAGCAGCCAAGTTATAACAGGGGGCGAAGAGACCCAGTACTTC. Amino acid sequence: CASSQVITGGEETQYF.

The rearrangement uses TRBV9 and TRBJ2-5; 7 bases are shared with TRBD2. Germline V lookup: CDR1 SGDLS, CDR2 YYNGEE. V was pared by 4 bases and J by 5 bases, with 5 bases of the junction left unmatched. This CDR3 is 13 amino acids long. CDR3 sequence (DNA): TGTGCCAGCAGCCCCAGCGGGACTGAGACCCAGTACTTC. This encodes CASSPSGTETQYF.

This chain joins TRBV4-2 and TRBJ2-2; the match to TRBD2 covers 8 bases. Germline assignment: CDR1 LGHNA and CDR2 YNFKEQ. With V trimmed by 6 bases and J by 7 bases, 4 bases remained unmatched. This CDR3 has 13 amino acids. This chain's CDR3 is CASSLAGNGELFF. The CDR3 DNA reads TGTGCCAGCAGTCTAGCGGGTAACGGGGAGCTGTTTTTT.

The genes are TRBV4-1 and TRBJ2-3; no reliable D call. Trimming left V 0 bases short and J 5 bases short, with 12 bases between. This CDR3 region has 15 residues. The V gene's germline CDR1 is MGHRA and CDR2 YSYEKL. Here the CDR3 reads CASSQDRFRKDTQYF. The CDR3 DNA reads as TGCGCCAGCAGCCAAGATCGGTTCAGGAAAGATACGCAGTATTTT.

The chain has TRBV7-8 and TRBJ2-5, with D tentatively TRBD2 (6 bases). Germline V CDR1 and CDR2: SGHVS, FQNEAQ. V was trimmed by 5 bases and J by 5 bases, leaving 15 bases between them. This CDR3 contains 14 residues. Written as DNA, the CDR3 is TGTGCCAGCAGCCTACCGGGGGTAAGGGAGACCCAGTACTTC. Translating it yields CASSLPGVRETQYF.

This chain uses TRBV27 with TRBJ1-1; a possible D gene is TRBD1 (6 bases). Germline V CDR1 and CDR2: MNHEY, SMNVEV (reference sequence). Trimming cost V 6 bases and J 3 bases, with 17 bases left between them. The CDR3 contains 15 residues. The CDR3 nucleotides read TGTGCCAGCAGCATCAACAGGGCGGGGGACACTGAAGCTTTCTTT. Amino acid sequence: CASSINRAGDTEAFF.

The CDR3 reads CASSLARGEGGYTF. In DNA form, the CDR3 reads TGTGCCAGCAGCTTAGCGCGCGGGGAGGGTGGCTACACCTTC. The V and J genes are TRBV7-9 and TRBJ1-2; no firm D call. Germline CDR1 is SEHNR and CDR2 is FQNEAQ (reference sequence). This CDR3 is 14 amino acids long. Trimming took off 0 bases at V and 7 bases at J, with 12 bases between the two ends.

The genes are TRBV6-5 and TRBJ2-7; a possible D gene is TRBD2 (7 bases). CDR3 size: 14 residues. Germline V gives CDR1 MNHEY, CDR2 SVGAGI. Trimming pared 7 bases from V and 3 bases from J, leaving 16 bases between. The CDR3 DNA reads as TGTGCCAGCAAATCTACGGGGGGCCTCTACGAGCAGTACTTC. As protein: CASKSTGGLYEQYF.

The chain joins TRBV5-1 to TRBJ2-1, with 9 bases that match TRBD2. Germline lookup yields CDR1 SGHRS and CDR2 YFSETQ. The ends lost 0 bases at V and 8 bases at J; junction bases unmatched: 9. The length of the CDR3 is 16 residues. The CDR3 DNA follows: TGCGCCAGCAGCTTGGCCGCGGGGGGGCTCTTGTATGAGCAGTTCTTC. This encodes CASSLAAGGLLYEQFF.

The chain joins TRBV19 to TRBJ1-2; TRBD1 matches 9 bases. CDR1 is LNHDA, CDR2 SQIVND, per germline (reference sequence). V dropped 4 bases and J dropped 3; count of bases not matched to a gene: 3. This CDR3 region has 14 residues. CDR3 loop: CASSNRGLDYGYTF. CDR3 bases: TGTGCCAGTAGTAACAGGGGGCTTGACTATGGCTACACCTTC.

This sequence joins TRBV10-2 and TRBJ1-6; no reliable D call. Per the germline V gene, CDR1 is WSHSY and CDR2 is SAAADI. V lost 8 bases to trimming and J lost 3 bases, with 8 bases between them. CDR3 length: 13 amino acids. The chain's CDR3 is CASSPDYNSPLHF. The CDR3 DNA is TGCGCCAGCTCTCCAGACTATAATTCACCCCTCCACTTT.

CDR3 in amino acids: CASSARDRGRYEQYF. The CDR3 DNA follows: TGTGCCAGCAGCGCCCGGGACAGGGGTCGCTACGAGCAGTACTTC. The chain couples TRBV9 to TRBJ2-7; 10 bases are shared with TRBD1. Germline values: CDR1 SGDLS, CDR2 YYNGEE. V trimming: 3 bases; J trimming: 3 bases; junction bases outside the gene matches: 6. This CDR3 region has 15 residues.

The chain uses TRBV25-1 and TRBJ1-1, with no clear D. The ends were cut back, 5 bases at V and 6 bases at J, with 16 bases in the middle. Germline CDR1 is MGHDK and CDR2 is SYGVNS. This CDR3 has 14 residues. The CDR3 nucleotides read TGTGCCAGCAGTTCGGGGTGGGGTCGACCTGAAGCTTTCTTT. It is translated as CASSSGWGRPEAFF.

V usage is TRBV5-6 and J usage is TRBJ1-1; tentative D call: TRBD1 (5 bases). The CDR3 length is 12 residues. Trimming pared 5 bases from V and 5 bases from J, leaving 10 bases between. Germline CDR1 SGHDT, CDR2 YYEEEE. CDR3 DNA: TGTGCCAGCAGTCCAGGGCGGACTGAAGCTTTCTTT. Residues: CASSPGRTEAFF.

This sequence joins TRBV9 and TRBJ1-5, with D possibly TRBD1 on 5 matching bases. The V end lost 0 bases, the J end lost 3 bases, and 13 bases lay between the germline ends. The CDR3 has 16 residues. Germline-derived CDR1 and CDR2 are SGDLS and YYNGEE. The CDR3 nucleotides read TGTGCCAGCAGCGTAGGGGGGGGAGGGGCCAATCAGCCCCAGCATTTT. Protein product: CASSVGGGGANQPQHF. The whole variable domain, filled in from reference TRBV9 and TRBJ1-5, reads DSGVTQTPKHLITATGQRVTLRCSPRSGDLSVYWYQQSLDQGLQFLIQYYNGEERAKGNILERFSAQQFPDLHSELNLSSLELGDSALYFCASSVGGGGANQPQHFGDGTRLSIL.

Of note for this clone: One end of the junction varies from germline; a read error may be responsible. The chain employs TRBV30 and TRBJ2-7; D possibly corresponds to TRBD1 (6 bases). The CDR3 length is 15 residues. The germline gives CDR1 GTSNPN, CDR2 SVGIG (reference sequence). The CDR3 sequence: CAGSVIGTPSYEQYF. The CDR3 DNA is TGTGCCGGGAGTGTGATCGGGACACCGAGTTACGAGCAGTACTTC.